This T cell receptor (beta chain) came from a study of blood T cell repertoires in COVID-19. Study as a whole: Acute-phase and convalescent COVID-19 samples originated in the United States, Italy and Spain.

V was clipped by 6 bases and J by 2 bases; unmatched bases: 5. The germline V gene has CDR1 SGHRS and CDR2 YFSETQ. This CDR3 has 15 amino acids. Clones were read by immunoSEQ multiplex PCR, and TCRdb kept only the in-frame ones, dropping some. The data contain more than 20,000 clones, about 88% of them singletons. Input material: peripheral blood. The chain has TRBV5-1 and TRBJ2-6; 7 bases line up with TRBD2. This receptor was obtained from a human donor with active COVID-19. The donor label of this sample is uncertain. CDR3 DNA sequence: TGCGCCAGCACCTGGGCGGGGGCTGGGGCCAACGTCCTGACTTTC. Amino acid sequence: CASTWAGAGANVLTF.